A selection of T cell receptor beta chains follows, all from one sample in a study of blood T cell repertoires in COVID-19. Method: immunoSEQ multiplex PCR; TCRdb's copy keeps in-frame clones and lacks some. The top ten hold under 9.5% of the sample, which has 65,000 to 100,000 clones, roughly nine tenths seen once. The specimen sequenced was peripheral blood. The receptors shown here come from a man between 50 and 59 years old with acute or convalescent COVID-19. The CDR3 runs from the conserved cysteine through the conserved F or W. Each record gives: clone size, V gene, D gene, J gene, CDR3 DNA, CDR3 protein. The D gene is left open where the match is weak. Clone size appears in some rows only: once, few, many, or a class for an expanded clone.

once,TRBV7-2,TRBD1,TRBJ1-5,TGTGCCAGCAGCTTAGACAGGGGGCTGCATCAGCCCCAGCATTTT,CASSLDRGLHQPQHF
.,TRBV7-3,.,TRBJ2-3,TGTGCCAGCAGCTTTGACGGGAAAAGCACAGATACGCAGTATTTT,CASSFDGKSTDTQYF
.,TRBV7-9,TRBD1,TRBJ2-7,TGTGCCAGCAACCTCGGGACAGGTTTTTACGAGCAGTACTTC,CASNLGTGFYEQYF
.,TRBV6-1,.,TRBJ2-7,TGTGCCAGCAGTGAAGCCCGGGGAAACGAGCAGTACTTC,CASSEARGNEQYF
.,TRBV18,TRBD1,TRBJ2-5,TGTGCCAGCTCACCCCGGACAGGGTCAGAGACCCAGTACTTC,CASSPRTGSETQYF
.,TRBV12-2,.,TRBJ1-1,TGTGCAAGTCGCTTATCTGTACAGGGCAGGACTGAAGCTTTCTTT,CASRLSVQGRTEAFF
.,TRBV2,TRBD1,TRBJ1-2,TGTGCCACCCCGACAGGGACCTATGGCTACACCTTC,CATPTGTYGYTF
.,TRBV28,.,TRBJ2-2,TGTGCCAGCAGCCCCCCCAGTTACACCGGGGAGCTGTTTTTT,CASSPPSYTGELFF
.,TRBV12-5,TRBD2,TRBJ2-1,TGTGCTAGTGGAACCGGGGGGGCGGGTGAGCAGTTCTTC,CASGTGGAGEQFF
once,TRBV10-3,.,TRBJ1-4,TGTGCCATCAGTGCACAGATAGGTGAAAAACTGTTTTTT,CAISAQIGEKLFF
.,TRBV7-8,.,TRBJ1-3,TGTGCCAGCAGCTTATGGGGGCCCTCTGGAAACACCATATATTTT,CASSLWGPSGNTIYF
.,TRBV5-5,TRBD1,TRBJ1-4,TGTGCCAGCAGCCGAACCGGGACAGGGGATGAAAAACTGTTTTTT,CASSRTGTGDEKLFF
.,TRBV11-2,TRBD1,TRBJ1-6,TGTGCCAGCAGCTCCGTGGGACAGGGTCCAGATTCACCCCTCCACTTT,CASSSVGQGPDSPLHF
.,TRBV24-1,TRBD1,TRBJ2-2,TGTGCCACCAGTGATGACAGGGGTCCCGGGGAGCTGTTTTTT,CATSDDRGPGELFF
once,TRBV2,.,TRBJ2-1,TGTGCCAGCAGTGGCTTGACTAGCAATGAGCAGTTCTTC,CASSGLTSNEQFF
.,TRBV7-2,.,TRBJ2-5,TGTGCCAGCAGCTTAATACCTGGGTCGGCGTGGGAGGAGACCCAGTACTTC,CASSLIPGSAWEETQYF
once,TRBV6-5,.,TRBJ2-1,TGTGCCCATGGAACAGGGATTGGGAATGAGCAGTTCTTC,CAHGTGIGNEQFF
once,TRBV10-3,.,TRBJ2-4,TGTGCCATCAGTGAGGCGGGAAACATTCAGTACTTC,CAISEAGNIQYF
.,TRBV7-2,.,TRBJ2-5,.,CASSLAVGGGAVKYF
.,TRBV7-9,.,TRBJ1-6,TGTGCCAGCAGCTTAGCAAGCTCACCCCTCCACTTT,CASSLASSPLHF
few,TRBV5-1,TRBD1,TRBJ2-7,TGCGCCAGCAGCTTGGCGAGACAGGGTTTTGGGTACGAGCAGTACTTC,CASSLARQGFGYEQYF
.,TRBV6-5,.,TRBJ1-3,TGTGCCAGCAGTTACTACTGGGGCGACTCTGGAAACACCATATATTTT,CASSYYWGDSGNTIYF
.,TRBV25-1,.,TRBJ1-2,TGTGCCAGCAGTGTGGATGTGGGCAGGGGTGGCTACACCTTC,CASSVDVGRGGYTF
.,TRBV5-1,TRBD1,TRBJ2-1,TGCGCCAGCAGCCCGGGACAGGGTAGCTCCTACAATGAGCAGTTCTTC,CASSPGQGSSYNEQFF
once,TRBV7-9,TRBD2,TRBJ2-3,TGTGCCAGCAGTGAACTCGGGGGGGCCAAGCTAGATACGCAGTATTTT,CASSELGGAKLDTQYF
.,TRBV15,TRBD2,TRBJ2-3,TGTGCCACCAGCAGAGGAGGAGCGGGGGCTGATACGCAGTATTTT,CATSRGGAGADTQYF
.,TRBV4-1,TRBD1,TRBJ2-3,TGCGCCAGCAGCCAGGACAGGGTTGAAGATACGCAGTATTTT,CASSQDRVEDTQYF
once,TRBV3-1/TRBV3-2,TRBD1,TRBJ2-7,TGTGCCAGCAGCCCGAGAGCCGGGACAGGGGTAACCGAGCAGTACTTC,CASSPRAGTGVTEQYF
.,TRBV7-3,.,TRBJ2-2,TGTGCCAGCAGCCCGCCCGGGGTGACCGGGGAGCTGTTTTTT,CASSPPGVTGELFF
.,TRBV5-6,TRBD1,TRBJ1-2,TGTGCCAGCAGCTTGGGGACAGGGGGCTCCTATGGCTACACCTTC,CASSLGTGGSYGYTF
.,TRBV6-1,TRBD1,TRBJ1-6,TGTGCCAGCAGTGAGCAGGGGGAAAGTTCACCCCTCCACTTT,CASSEQGESSPLHF
few,TRBV27,TRBD1,TRBJ1-4,TGTGCCAGCAGCTCATTCGGACAGGGGGCGGGTGAAAAACTGTTTTTT,CASSSFGQGAGEKLFF
.,TRBV5-1,.,TRBJ2-5,TGCGCCAGCAGCTTGTCGTCTACCGGTCGAGACCAGTACTTC,CASSLSSTGRDQYF
.,TRBV5-1,.,TRBJ2-2,TGCGCCAGCAGCTTAGCCCAAGACACCGGGGAGCTGTTTTTT,CASSLAQDTGELFF
.,TRBV6-5,.,TRBJ1-2,TGTGCCAGCACACCAACACCCGACTATGGCTACACCTTC,CASTPTPDYGYTF
.,TRBV18,TRBD2,TRBJ2-1,TGTGCCAGCTCACTCCTAGCGGGGGTAAACAATGAGCAGTTCTTC,CASSLLAGVNNEQFF
once,TRBV24-1,TRBD2,TRBJ2-1,TGTGCCACCAGTGACCCGGCTAGCGGGGGGGACTACAATGAGCAGTTCTTC,CATSDPASGGDYNEQFF
.,TRBV6-5,.,TRBJ1-2,TGTGCCAGCAGGCCCACGGAGGCCCGTGGCTACACCTTC,CASRPTEARGYTF
.,TRBV2,TRBD1,TRBJ1-5,TGTGCCAGCAGCGCGGACAGGGAGGTTCAGCCCCAGCATTTT,CASSADREVQPQHF
once,TRBV30,TRBD2,TRBJ2-5,TGTGCCTGGACGGGGGGAGAGACCCAGTACTTC,CAWTGGETQYF
.,TRBV24-1,.,TRBJ1-5,TGTGCCACCAGTGATTTCCGACGACAGGCCCACGAGTATAGCAATCAGCCCCAGCATTTT,CATSDFRRQAHEYSNQPQHF
few,TRBV6-5,.,TRBJ1-4,TGTGCCAGCAGCTACGACAGCGCAAGTAATGAAAAACTGTTTTTT,CASSYDSASNEKLFF
.,TRBV7-2,.,TRBJ2-7,TGTGCCAGCAGCTTAGTTAGATACGAGCAGTACTTC,CASSLVRYEQYF
.,TRBV5-4,.,TRBJ2-3,TGTGCCAGCAGCCGGGGTGGGACAGATACGCAGTATTTT,CASSRGGTDTQYF
.,TRBV19,.,TRBJ1-2,TGTGCCAGTAGTTCGAACAGCTATGGCTACACCTTC,CASSSNSYGYTF
.,TRBV2,.,TRBJ2-3,TGTGCCAGCAGTGGTGAGGGCGGGGTCTCAGTTACGCAGTATTTT,CASSGEGGVSVTQYF
.,TRBV10-3,TRBD2,TRBJ2-3,TGTGCCATCAGTGAGACCCTAGGACTAGCGAGCACAGATACGCAGTATTTT,CAISETLGLASTDTQYF
.,TRBV11-2,.,TRBJ2-5,TGTGCCAGCAGCTTACTCCAGGGCAGGGGAAAAGAGACCCAGTACTTC,CASSLLQGRGKETQYF
once,TRBV3-1/TRBV3-2,.,TRBJ2-2,TGTGCCAGCAAGTCTCCGCCATCGGGGGGGGAGCTGTTTTTT,CASKSPPSGGELFF
once,TRBV2,.,TRBJ1-4,TGTGCCAGCAGTAGGGGCCGAGCAACTAATGAAAAACTGTTTTTT,CASSRGRATNEKLFF
.,TRBV5-1,TRBD2,TRBJ2-5,TGCGCCAGCAGCTTGGGACCTACTCTAGCGGGGGGTGAGACCCAGTACTTC,CASSLGPTLAGGETQYF
.,TRBV25-1,TRBD1,TRBJ1-1,TGTGCCAGCAGTGAATTATTGGGGCAGGGGGGAACTGAAGCTTTCTTT,CASSELLGQGGTEAFF
.,TRBV5-1,TRBD2,TRBJ2-3,TGCGCCAGCAGGGGAAGCGGGGGGGCGTCAGATACGCAGTATTTT,CASRGSGGASDTQYF
.,TRBV5-4,TRBD1,TRBJ2-5,TGTGCCAGCAGCGTATACACAGGGGGGCGAGGAGAGACCCAGTACTTC,CASSVYTGGRGETQYF
.,TRBV5-4,TRBD1,TRBJ1-5,TGTGCCAGCAGCCGACAGGGGAGCAATCAGCCCCAGCATTTT,CASSRQGSNQPQHF
.,TRBV2,.,TRBJ1-5,TGTGCCAGCAGTGAAGGTCAGCTCACAGGTCAGCCCCAGCATTTT,CASSEGQLTGQPQHF
.,TRBV18,TRBD2,TRBJ2-5,TGTGCCAGCTCACCCGGTCGACTAGCGGAGACCCAGTACTTC,CASSPGRLAETQYF
.,TRBV7-2,.,TRBJ1-2,TGTGCCAGCAGCTTAGGGGTAGCCCGCTATGGCTACACCTTC,CASSLGVARYGYTF